This TCR beta chain comes out of a study of molecular identifiers for immune sequencing clone quantification. Study in general: Replicates partitioned RNA from approximately 20,000 or 98,000 naive CD8 cells into five parts, sequencing four.

This clonotype was detected many times. Preparation methods for the bulk TCR libraries were those previously described, with listed TCR primers. TCRdb passed the PCR reads through MiXCR, listing each CDR3 protein once. The data contain over 600,000 distinct CDR3 sequences, just under 20% of them singletons. Between the trimmed V and J ends, which lost 6 bases and 3 bases, there was a span of 11 bases. The CDR3 is 13 amino acids. Germline V gene data show CDR1 as MNHEY and CDR2 as SVGEGT. Libraries used about 19,000 to 1,100,000 sorted naive CD8 T cells and 10%, 30% or 50% RNA input. The chain combines TRBV6-2 or TRBV6-3 with TRBJ1-1; D not resolved. This clonotype was sampled from a human donor in good health. Some libraries in this study had Jurkat cell RNA spiked in. Source material: naive CD8+ T cells from blood, with Jurkat cell RNA spiked in. This sample's subset: FACS-sorted CD8+CD4-CCR7+CD45RA+ naive T cells. The CDR3 loop reads CASRPRDYTEAFF. CDR3 nucleotide sequence: TGTGCCAGCAGGCCAAGGGATTACACTGAAGCTTTCTTT.